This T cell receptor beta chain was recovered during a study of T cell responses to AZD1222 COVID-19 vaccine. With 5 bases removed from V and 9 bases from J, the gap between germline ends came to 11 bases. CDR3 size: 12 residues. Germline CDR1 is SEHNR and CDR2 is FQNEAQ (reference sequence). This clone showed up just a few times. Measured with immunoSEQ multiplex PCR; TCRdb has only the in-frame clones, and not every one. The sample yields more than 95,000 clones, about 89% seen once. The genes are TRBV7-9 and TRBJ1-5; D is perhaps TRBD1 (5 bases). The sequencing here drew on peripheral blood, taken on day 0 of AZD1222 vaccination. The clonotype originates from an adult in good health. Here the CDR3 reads CASSPGFGPQHF. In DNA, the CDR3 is TGTGCCAGCAGCCCAGGGTTTGGGCCCCAGCATTTT. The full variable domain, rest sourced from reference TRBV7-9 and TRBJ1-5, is DTGVSQNPRHKITKRGQNVTFRCDPISEHNRLYWYRQTLGQGPEFLTYFQNEAQLEKSRLLSDRFSAERPKGSFSTLEIQRTEQGDSAMYLCASSPGFGPQHFGDGTRLSIL.